Sequencing of this T cell receptor (beta chain) was carried out in a study of cytomegalovirus exposure and HLA in healthy donors. Study-wide background: The study's early data release held about 85 million unique TCRs from HLA-typed donors. Findings and limits, study-wide: V segments that were indistinguishable, TRBV6-2 and TRBV6-3 among them, were omitted from analysis.

Amplification used 60 Vbeta primers and 13 Jbeta primers. Profiling relied on immunoSEQ multiplex PCR, and the TCRdb table lists in-frame clones only, not all of them. The sample includes around 140,000 clones, roughly four fifths of them seen just once. Germline V gene data show CDR1 as SEHNR and CDR2 as FQNEAQ (reference sequence). This CDR3 has 14 residues. The ends were cut back, 1 base at V and 8 bases at J, with 14 bases in the middle. A note on this clone: Its antigen remains unidentified.

Specimen: PBMCs. This chain joins TRBV7-9 and TRBJ1-2; TRBD1 might be the D (5 bases). The source is a woman in her forties or fifties in good health and CMV-seropositive. CDR3 protein: CASSLVFRGLGYTF. CDR3 bases: TGTGCCAGCAGCTTAGTTTTCCGGGGACTGGGCTACACCTTC.